This T cell receptor beta chain was recorded in a study of blood T cell repertoires in COVID-19. This CDR3 is built from 17 residues. Trimming shortened V by 5 bases and J by 4 bases, and 21 bases separated the two germline ends. CDR1 MNHNY and CDR2 SVGAGI come from the germline V gene (reference sequence). Clones were sequenced by immunoSEQ multiplex PCR, and TCRdb holds only the in-frame ones, with some missing. The sample lists 100,000 to 150,000 clones; more than 70% were seen once. Material for sequencing was peripheral blood. The clonotype was recovered from a man in his sixties with acute or convalescent COVID-19. This rearrangement joins TRBV6-6 to TRBJ1-5; D remains ambiguous. CDR3 loop: CASSPRIRGIDNQPQHF. In DNA form, the CDR3 reads TGTGCCAGCAGTCCCCGGATCCGAGGGATAGATAATCAGCCCCAGCATTTT.